The present entry profiles one T cell receptor beta chain with its context. Its cognate antigen is unknown. This specimen belongs to a study of T cell responses to AZD1222 COVID-19 vaccine. Study summary: Second-dose intervals near 4 or 12 weeks were combined.

TCRdb's table, derived via immunoSEQ multiplex PCR, lists solely in-frame clones and lacks some. The sample lists some 120,000 clones, about 93% seen once, with around 7% in the top ten. Germline V lookup: CDR1 MDHEN, CDR2 SYDVKM. The CDR3 has 15 amino acids. Trimming stripped 7 bases from V and 9 bases from J, with 22 bases between. Overall study findings and caveats: Variant regions that are unmutated are reportedly the target of nearly half of spike-specific TCRs. Sampled repertoires all dated from after the peak T cell response.

This chain uses TRBV28 with TRBJ2-1; tentatively, D is TRBD1 or TRBD2 (6 bases each). This clonotype was obtained from an adult in good health. The material sequenced was peripheral blood, taken on day 0 of AZD1222 vaccination. CDR3 loop: CASILSGGGYGEQFF. Written as DNA, the CDR3 is TGTGCCAGCATACTTTCCGGGGGCGGGTATGGTGAGCAGTTCTTC.